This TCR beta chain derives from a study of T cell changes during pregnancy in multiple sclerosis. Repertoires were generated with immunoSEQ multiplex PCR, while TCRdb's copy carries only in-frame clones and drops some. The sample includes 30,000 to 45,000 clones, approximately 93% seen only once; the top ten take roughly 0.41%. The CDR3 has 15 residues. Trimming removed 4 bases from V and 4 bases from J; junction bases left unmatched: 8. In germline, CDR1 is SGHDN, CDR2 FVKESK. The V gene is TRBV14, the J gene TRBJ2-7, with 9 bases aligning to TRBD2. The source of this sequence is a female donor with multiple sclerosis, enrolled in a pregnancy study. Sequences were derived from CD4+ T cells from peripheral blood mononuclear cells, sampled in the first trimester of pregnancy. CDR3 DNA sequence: TGTGCCAGCAGCCGCGGGGGGGCCGGGCAGTACGAGCAGTACTTC. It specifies CASSRGGAGQYEQYF.